This T cell receptor beta chain was observed in a study of vaccination and CD4 T cells after COVID-19. Study-level information: Everyone enrolled got two doses of BNT162b2 or mRNA-1273 vaccine.

Concerning this clonotype itself: Antigen unknown.

Treatment: roughly 10-day PBMC culture with coronavirus spike peptide pools or control peptides (ViraFEST assay). These CD4+ T cells came from an unexposed donor, sampled before the COVID-19 pandemic (2011-2018). Antigen-specific T cell expansion with peptide pools preceded TCR sequencing in the ViraFEST approach. The Oncomine TCR Beta short-read assay was what sequenced the DNA obtained from cultured CD4+ T cells. Genomic DNA from cultured CD4+ T cells was extracted. TCRdb ran MiXCR on the PCR reads and lists one entry per CDR3 protein. In the table there are more than 9,000 distinct CDR3 sequences, 30% to 45% of which are singletons. This CDR3 spans 16 amino acids. Germline lookup yields CDR1 SGHTA and CDR2 FQGNSA. The V and J ends lost 1 base and 0 bases respectively, with 9 bases between them.

The sequencing input was CD4+ T cells from blood, cultured in vitro. The receptor comes from a human donor in good health. The chain recombines TRBV7-2 with TRBJ2-2; no clear D. The CDR3 region has the DNA TGTGCCAGCAGCTTAGGGTCTAGATCGAACACCGGGGAGCTGTTTTTT. Translation gives CASSLGSRSNTGELFF. Based on the CDR3 plus reference TRBV7-2 and TRBJ2-2, the full variable domain is GAGVSQSPSNKVTEKGKDVELRCDPISGHTALYWYRQSLGQGLEFLIYFQGNSAPDKSGLPSDRFSAERTGGSVSTLTIQRTQQEDSAVYLCASSLGSRSNTGELFFGEGSRLTVL.